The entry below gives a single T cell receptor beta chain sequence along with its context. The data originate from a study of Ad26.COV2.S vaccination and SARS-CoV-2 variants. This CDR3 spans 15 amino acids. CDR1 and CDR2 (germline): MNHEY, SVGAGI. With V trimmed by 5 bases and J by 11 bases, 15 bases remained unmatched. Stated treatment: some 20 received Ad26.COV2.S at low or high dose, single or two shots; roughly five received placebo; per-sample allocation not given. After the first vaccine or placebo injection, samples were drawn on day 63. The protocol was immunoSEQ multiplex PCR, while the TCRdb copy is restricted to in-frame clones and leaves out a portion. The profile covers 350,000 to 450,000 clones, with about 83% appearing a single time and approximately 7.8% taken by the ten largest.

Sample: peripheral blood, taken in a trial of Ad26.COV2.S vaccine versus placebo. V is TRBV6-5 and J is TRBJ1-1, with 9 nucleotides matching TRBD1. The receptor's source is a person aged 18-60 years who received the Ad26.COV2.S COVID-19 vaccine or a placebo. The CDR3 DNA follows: TGTGCCAGCAGTCGTCCGGGACAGGGTTTTCGCAGGGCTTTCTTT. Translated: CASSRPGQGFRRAFF.